This T cell receptor beta chain originates from a study of neurological immune-mediated disorders. General observations from the study: Expanded clones shared no identical CDR3 amino acid sequences across subjects, which suggested private TCR-beta repertoires in all groups.

V was cut by 4 bases and J by 3 bases, with 15 bases left in between. Germline CDR1 and CDR2: DFQATT and SNEGSKA (reference sequence). The CDR3 is made up of 15 amino acids. This clonotype has at least ten counts. Its antigen is not identified. The authors made cDNA by 5'RACE with 10-nucleotide random UMIs. TCRdb passed the 5' RACE reads through MiXCR, listing each CDR3 protein once. The table shows about 44,000 distinct CDR3 sequences, with about 6% occurring only once. The study drew its healthy controls from blood bank volunteers in Maryland, USA. There were 850,000 to 1,000,000 CD4+ or CD8+ T cells used in the sorted libraries.

This chain joins TRBV20-1 and TRBJ1-4; no reliable D call. This clonotype was sampled from a woman aged 40 to 50 in good health. The sample was CD4+ T cells from blood. CDR3 bases: TGCAGTGCTAAGACCATAACAGCTCCTAATGAAAAACTGTTTTTT. This gives the protein CSAKTITAPNEKLFF.